What follows are 11 T cell receptor beta chains derived from one specimen sequenced in a study of radiation and T cells in renal cell carcinoma (TCRdb year 2020). Library preparation employed the immunoSEQ multiplex PCR assay. TCRdb limited this immuneACCESS table to in-frame rearrangements with V and J called. A share of clones is missing; checked studies link under half to unresolved V genes, and the rest is unexplained. This sample is represented by roughly 100,000 clones; 70% to 85% of them were singletons. Of the sample, 5% to 8% falls within the top ten clones. This specimen's time point label, interpreted: baseline pretreatment blood. Per the publication, the treatment or condition label means: 15 Gy SBRT to primary tumor, nephrectomy 4 weeks later. The source was blood, collected from a patient whose treatment included radiotherapy and nephrectomy. These receptors were obtained from a man between 60 and 75 years old with renal cell carcinoma.

This clone appeared a single time. Here the CDR3 DNA reads TGCGCCAGCAGGACGACAGGGGGCCCCGCTGGGGCCAACGTCCTGACTTTC. It translates to CASRTTGGPAGANVLTF. The rearrangement joins TRBV5-1 to TRBJ2-6; 10 positions match TRBD1. This CDR3 spans 17 amino acids. Germline V gene data show CDR1 as SGHRS and CDR2 as YFSETQ. V gave up 5 bases and J gave up 2 bases; unmatched junction bases: 7.

The V gene is TRBV7-2, the J gene TRBJ2-7, with 8 bases fitting TRBD1. CDR3 length: 13 amino acids. V gave up 5 bases and J gave up 6 bases; unmatched junction bases: 6. Germline values: CDR1 SGHTA, CDR2 FQGNSA. CDR3 residues: CASSLDRVGEQYF. In DNA, the CDR3 is TGTGCCAGCAGCCTGGACAGGGTGGGCGAGCAGTACTTC.

The rearrangement uses TRBV19 and TRBJ2-7; D perhaps matches TRBD1 (5 bases). V shed 0 bases and J shed 0 bases, with 12 bases lying between them. This CDR3 spans 16 amino acids. Germline V lookup: CDR1 LNHDA, CDR2 SQIVND (reference sequence). The DNA for the CDR3 is TGTGCCAGTAGTATAGAGTGGGGCTTCGCCTCCTACGAGCAGTACTTC. It translates to CASSIEWGFASYEQYF.

V is TRBV2 and J is TRBJ2-3; TRBD1 is a possible D gene (6 bases). This CDR3 has 16 amino acids. Per the germline V gene, CDR1 is SNHLY and CDR2 is FYNNEI. The V end lost 4 bases, the J end lost 0 bases, and 14 bases lay between the germline ends. The chain's CDR3 is CASSVMTGSSTDTQYF. CDR3 bases: TGTGCCAGCAGTGTCATGACAGGTTCTAGCACAGATACGCAGTATTTT. The full variable domain, with the rest looked up from reference TRBV2 and TRBJ2-3, is EPEVTQTPSHQVTQMGQEVILRCVPISNHLYFYWYRQILGQKVEFLVSFYNNEISEKSEIFDDQFSVERPDGSNFTLKIRSTKLEDSAMYFCASSVMTGSSTDTQYFGPGTRLTVL.

The J gene is TRBJ2-3, the V gene TRBV5-1; 10 positions match TRBD2. V was pared by 3 bases and J by 1 base, with 2 bases of the junction left unmatched. The CDR3 is 15 residues long. Germline assignment: CDR1 SGHRS and CDR2 YFSETQ. The chain's CDR3 is CASSSGLAGTDTQYF. The CDR3 region has the DNA TGCGCCAGCAGCTCCGGACTAGCGGGCACAGATACGCAGTATTTT.

This clone was observed a handful of times. The chain links TRBV4-1 to TRBJ1-4, with D possibly TRBD1 on 6 matching bases. Trimming left V 3 bases short and J 11 bases short, with 22 bases between. The V gene's germline CDR1 is MGHRA and CDR2 YSYEKL. The CDR3 length is 16 residues. The CDR3 here is CASSHEIGRGSPKLFF. The CDR3 region has the DNA TGCGCCAGCAGCCATGAGATCGGTAGGGGGTCCCCTAAACTGTTTTTT.

This clone showed up just a few times. The chain uses TRBV6-5 and TRBJ2-7, with 12 bases lining up with TRBD2. J was trimmed by 0 bases and V by 5 bases; bases with no gene match: 2. From germline, CDR1 is MNHEY and CDR2 SVGAGI. The CDR3 has 15 amino acids. The CDR3 here is CASSLAGGPSYEQYF. The CDR3 DNA reads as TGTGCCAGCAGTCTAGCGGGAGGGCCCTCCTACGAGCAGTACTTC.

This rearrangement joins TRBV21-1 to TRBJ1-2. TRBV21-1 is a pseudogene locus. The CDR3 covers 15 residues. The DNA of the CDR3 is TGTGCCAGCAGCAGCTTAAGGACGAGAGACTATGGCTACACCTTC. It yields the protein CASSSLRTRDYGYTF.

The chain has TRBV2 and TRBJ2-3, with 8 nucleotides matching TRBD2. Germline CDR1 is SNHLY and CDR2 is FYNNEI. The CDR3 covers 18 residues. Germline trimming cut 4 bases from V and 2 bases from J; bases unmatched to any gene: 14. The CDR3, as DNA: TGTGCCAGCAGTGTGCCCGGGGTACTAGCGGCCTACACAGATACGCAGTATTTT. It translates to CASSVPGVLAAYTDTQYF.

In this sample, this clone turned up once. The rearrangement links TRBV14 to TRBJ2-5; D uncertain. The DNA matches TRBJ2-7 better at its end, which makes the J call doubtful. Germline V CDR1 and CDR2: SGHDN, FVKESK. This CDR3 is built from 14 residues. The CDR3 nucleotides are TGTGCCAGCAGCGCCTTGGGTAGGGAATACGAGCAGTACTTC. Protein: CASSALGREYEQYF.

The rearrangement joins TRBV5-1 to TRBJ2-5; perhaps TRBD2 as D (10 bases). Trimming shortened V by 0 bases and J by 5 bases, and 20 bases separated the two germline ends. This CDR3 is built from 17 residues. Germline V gene lookup returns CDR1 SGHRS and CDR2 YFSETQ. This CDR3 reads CASSLVPAGGTGETQYF. CDR3 nucleotides: TGCGCCAGCAGCTTGGTTCCAGCGGGAGGGACAGGGGAGACCCAGTACTTC.